This is a list of T cell receptor beta chains from one sample in a study of PD-1 blockade in mismatch repair-deficient tumors. Profiled with immunoSEQ multiplex PCR; TCRdb holds only in-frame clones, not every one. The sample consists of 30,000 to 40,000 clones, around 80% of them appearing once. Sequencing used PBMCs, obtained less than 7 weeks after starting pembrolizumab. The receptors stem from an adult with mismatch repair-deficient cancer. The CDR3 runs from the conserved cysteine through the conserved F or W. Each record gives: J gene, V gene, clone size, D gene, CDR3 protein, CDR3 DNA. D genes are given only for firm matches. Clone size is given for some rows only: seen once, a few or many times, or a class if the clone is expanded.

>TRBJ1-5|TRBV7-8|-|-
CASSPMEGIQPQHF
TGTGCCAGCAGCCCTATGGAGGGGATCCAGCCCCAGCATTTT
>TRBJ2-1|TRBV11-2|-|TRBD2
CASSLVLAGGYNEQFF
TGTGCCAGCAGCTTAGTACTAGCGGGGGGATACAATGAGCAGTTCTTC
>TRBJ2-7|TRBV5-1|-|TRBD1
CASSGWDSTYEQYF
TGCGCCAGCAGCGGCTGGGACAGCACCTACGAGCAGTACTTC
>TRBJ2-3|TRBV2|-|TRBD2
CASSRLGTGTSGSTDTQYF
TGTGCCAGCAGTCGGCTGGGAACAGGGACTAGCGGGAGCACAGATACGCAGTATTTT
>TRBJ2-7|TRBV19|few|-
CASRAADRLYEQYF
TGTGCCAGTAGAGCCGCTGACAGGCTCTACGAGCAGTACTTC
>TRBJ1-1|TRBV7-3|-|TRBD1
CASSVGQGEAFF
TGTGCCAGCAGCGTCGGACAGGGTGAAGCTTTCTTT
>TRBJ2-7|TRBV2|medium-sized|TRBD2
CASSAASSGRVLSDEQYF
TGTGCCAGCAGTGCGGCGAGTAGCGGGAGAGTGCTATCGGACGAGCAGTACTTC
>TRBJ1-1|TRBV6-1|-|-
CASSYRGDEAFF
TGTGCCAGCAGCTACCGGGGGGATGAAGCTTTCTTT
>TRBJ2-3|TRBV5-1|-|TRBD1
CASSPDRGDADTQYF
TGCGCCAGCAGCCCGGACAGGGGGGACGCAGATACGCAGTATTTT
>TRBJ2-5|TRBV5-4|-|-
CASSRGGGQETQYF
TGTGCCAGCAGCCGGGGAGGCGGACAAGAGACCCAGTACTTC
>TRBJ2-3|TRBV9|-|TRBD2
CASSGSGFSTDTQYF
TGTGCCAGCAGCGGTAGCGGGTTTAGCACAGATACGCAGTATTTT
>TRBJ2-1|TRBV6-1|-|-
CASGDYRDEQFF
TGTGCCAGCGGAGACTACAGGGATGAGCAGTTCTTC
>TRBJ1-4|TRBV28|-|-
CASSLKQGEGTNEKLFF
TGTGCCAGCAGTTTAAAACAGGGAGAGGGGACTAATGAAAAACTGTTTTTT
>TRBJ1-2|TRBV6-1|once|-
CAITRDSWYGYTF
TGTGCCATCACACGGGACTCTTGGTATGGCTACACCTTC
>TRBJ2-7|TRBV7-2|-|TRBD1
CASRRSGQGQEQYF
TGTGCCAGCAGAAGATCGGGACAGGGTCAAGAGCAGTACTTC
>TRBJ1-2|TRBV6-1|once|-
CASSERGPYGYTF
TGTGCCAGCAGTGAGCGGGGCCCCTATGGCTACACCTTC
>TRBJ1-1|TRBV14|-|TRBD1
CASSRYRGLRTEAFF
TGTGCCAGCAGCCGATACAGGGGGCTTAGGACTGAAGCTTTCTTT
>TRBJ1-1|TRBV28|once|-
CASSPTAGDTEAFF
TGTGCCAGCAGTCCGACAGCGGGAGACACTGAAGCTTTCTTT